The 17 T cell receptor beta chains below were found in one sample sequenced in a study of blood T cell repertoires in COVID-19. Using immunoSEQ multiplex PCR, the repertoire was profiled, and TCRdb retains in-frame clones only, with some absent. The sample lists roughly 200,000 clones; roughly 91% were seen once. The sample taken for sequencing was PBMCs or T cells enriched from blood (not recorded which). These TCRs come from a woman aged 30 to 39 with acute COVID-19.

The chain has TRBV7-6 and TRBJ2-5; 7 bases match TRBD2. The V segment lost 5 bases and the J segment 5 bases; nucleotides outside the gene matches: 8. This CDR3 is 14 amino acids long. Germline assignment: CDR1 SGHVS and CDR2 FNYEAQ. The CDR3 reads CASSKPGGWETQYF. CDR3 DNA: TGTGCCAGCAGCAAACCGGGGGGTTGGGAGACCCAGTACTTC.

The chain recombines TRBV7-9 with TRBJ2-7; 11 bases agree with TRBD2. This CDR3 comprises 16 residues. Losses at the gene ends were 5 bases for V and 6 bases for J; bases not matched to a gene: 12. Germline V CDR1 and CDR2: SEHNR, FQNEAQ (reference sequence). The CDR3 sequence is CASSKPLAGGSSEQYF. The CDR3 DNA sequence: TGTGCCAGCAGCAAACCGCTAGCGGGGGGAAGCAGCGAGCAGTACTTC.

The genes are TRBV30 and TRBJ1-1; 8 bases agree with TRBD1. Germline lookup yields CDR1 GTSNPN and CDR2 SVGIG (reference sequence). The CDR3 has 14 residues. With V trimmed by 5 bases and J by 3 bases, 8 bases remained unmatched. CDR3 sequence (DNA): TGTGCCTGGGCCAGGGGGCACGGGGACACTGAAGCTTTCTTT. Protein sequence: CAWARGHGDTEAFF.

V is TRBV5-1 and J is TRBJ1-2; 7 bases map to TRBD1. In germline, CDR1 is SGHRS, CDR2 YFSETQ. CDR3 length equals 16 residues. J gave up 2 bases and V 4 bases, and 11 bases lay outside the gene matches. The chain's CDR3 is CASSSPTGLGNYGYTF. CDR3 sequence (DNA): TGCGCCAGCAGCAGTCCGACAGGGCTGGGGAACTATGGCTACACCTTC.

V usage is TRBV6-7 and J usage is TRBJ1-2; D call uncertain. TRBV6-7 is treated as an ORF (open reading frame) with a function not yet certain. This CDR3 region has 13 residues. Between the trimmed V and J ends, which lost 0 bases and 4 bases, there was a span of 6 bases. CDR3 sequence (DNA): TGTGCCAGCAGTTACTCCTGGGCCTATGGCTACACCTTC. It codes for CASSYSWAYGYTF.

The chain carries TRBV7-2 and TRBJ1-2; D possibly corresponds to TRBD1 (6 bases). The CDR3 has 13 amino acids. Looked up from germline, CDR1 is SGHTA and CDR2 is FQGNSA. V lost 5 bases to trimming and J lost 2 bases, with 9 bases between them. CDR3 loop: CASSPDRNYGYTF. The CDR3 DNA sequence: TGTGCCAGCAGCCCCGACAGGAACTATGGCTACACCTTC.

This chain connects TRBV28 to TRBJ1-2, with unresolved D. Looked up from germline, CDR1 is MDHEN and CDR2 is SYDVKM. V lost 6 bases and J lost 7, with 9 bases in between. This CDR3 has 11 amino acids. This chain's CDR3 is CASSFSSGYTF. CDR3 DNA sequence: TGTGCCAGCAGCTTTTCCAGTGGCTACACCTTC.

This clone came up once. In the same sample, other DNA sequences code for this CDR3. The chain links TRBV7-9 to TRBJ2-7; the match to TRBD1 covers 9 bases. Trimming removed 6 bases from V and 3 bases from J; junction bases left unmatched: 6. The V gene's germline CDR1 is SEHNR and CDR2 FQNEAQ (reference sequence). The CDR3 consists of 14 residues. The CDR3 spells CASSSRDRVYEQYF. The DNA for the CDR3 is TGTGCCAGCAGTAGCCGGGACAGGGTCTACGAGCAGTACTTC.

This clone was detected a few times. The genes are TRBV6-5 and TRBJ1-6; the D is unclear. Germline lookup yields CDR1 MNHEY and CDR2 SVGAGI. The V gene lost 2 bases and the J gene lost 7 bases, with 9 bases spanning the gap. CDR3 length equals 14 residues. The CDR3 DNA reads TGTGCCAGCAGTTACCGTAGCCGGAATTCACCCCTCCACTTT. Its translation: CASSYRSRNSPLHF.

J is TRBJ2-2 and V is TRBV19, with a possible D match to TRBD2 (5 bases). This CDR3 comprises 14 residues. Trimming took off 5 bases at V and 6 bases at J, with 13 bases between the two ends. Germline CDR1 is LNHDA and CDR2 is SQIVND (reference sequence). The CDR3 loop is CASSRGPLPGELFF. The CDR3 region has the DNA TGTGCCAGTAGTCGGGGTCCCCTACCCGGGGAGCTGTTTTTT.

This clone came up once. CDR3 sequence (DNA): TGTGCCAGCAGCTTGGGACGGGGACAGATCGGGGCGACCCAGTACTTC. Amino acids: CASSLGRGQIGATQYF. This chain uses TRBV7-7 with TRBJ2-5, with 7 positions matching TRBD1. After removal of 3 bases from V and 7 bases from J, the junction contained 14 bases not matched to a gene. The CDR3 contains 16 residues. The germline V gene encodes CDR1 SSHAT and CDR2 FNYEAQ (reference sequence).

The chain is built from TRBV7-6 and TRBJ1-1; D remains unclear. V lost 8 bases and J lost 11, with 27 bases in between. Per the germline V gene, CDR1 is SGHVS and CDR2 is FNYEAQ. The CDR3 is 15 amino acids. CDR3 region: CASGSPGRLPRMAFF. For the CDR3, the DNA is TGTGCCAGCGGATCACCGGGAAGACTTCCCAGGATGGCTTTCTTT.

The rearrangement joins TRBV29-1 to TRBJ2-7; 7 bases map to TRBD1. Germline CDR1 SQVTM, CDR2 ANQGSEA. This CDR3 region has 16 residues. After removal of 1 base from V and 2 bases from J, the junction contained 11 bases not matched to a gene. The CDR3 reads CSVEGEPGQTTYEQYF. The CDR3 DNA reads as TGCAGCGTTGAAGGGGAACCGGGACAGACTACCTACGAGCAGTACTTC.

The chain links TRBV6-1 to TRBJ1-2; 8 bases align to TRBD1. CDR1 and CDR2 (germline): MNHNS, SASEGT. This CDR3 is 14 amino acids long. J was trimmed by 3 bases and V by 2 bases; bases with no gene match: 2. CDR3 nucleotide sequence: TGTGCCAGCAGTGAAATGACAGGGGACTATGGCTACACCTTC. Translated, it gives CASSEMTGDYGYTF.

The chain recombines TRBV6-2 or TRBV6-3 with TRBJ1-5; TRBD1 agrees at 8 bases. The CDR3 runs to 15 residues. The V segment lost 5 bases and the J segment 2 bases; nucleotides outside the gene matches: 5. Germline V lookup: CDR1 MNHEY, CDR2 SVGEGT. CDR3 coding DNA: TGTGCCAGCAGTCGACAGGGGCAGGGCAATCAGCCCCAGCATTTT. As protein: CASSRQGQGNQPQHF.

This chain connects TRBV27 to TRBJ1-2, with 10 bases aligning to TRBD1. Germline trimming cut 4 bases from V and 7 bases from J; bases unmatched to any gene: 6. CDR3 size: 14 residues. Germline V gene sequence: CDR1 MNHEY, CDR2 SMNVEV (reference sequence). CDR3 residues: CASSSRTGGGGYTF. CDR3 bases: TGTGCCAGCAGTTCACGGACAGGGGGTGGTGGCTACACCTTC.

This sequence joins TRBV28 and TRBJ1-5, with TRBD1 as a possible D gene (5 bases). The CDR3 has 17 residues. V lost 1 base and J 4 bases, leaving 17 bases between the germline ends. Germline V lookup: CDR1 MDHEN, CDR2 SYDVKM. Here the CDR3 DNA reads TGTGCCAGCAGTTTATCCGCGGGACTCCCTGGGAATCAGCCCCAGCATTTT. It encodes CASSLSAGLPGNQPQHF.